The T cell receptor (beta chain) under discussion was sequenced for a study of blood T cell repertoires in COVID-19. Study background: Material from acute and convalescent COVID-19 was sourced from the United States, Italy and Spain. PBMCs, B-cell-depleted T cells, or T cells were the source of the cDNA or gDNA that made up the material.

V dropped 0 bases and J dropped 0; count of bases not matched to a gene: 5. The CDR3 is 16 amino acids. The germline gives CDR1 SGHKS, CDR2 YYEKEE (reference sequence). Per the original methods: Reference gene primer amplification gave nucleated cell count estimates. TCRdb's table, derived via immunoSEQ multiplex PCR, lists solely in-frame clones and lacks some. That table supplies the V and J calls and clone size; D and trimming were determined from the DNA. The sample has more than 200,000 clones; 83% are singletons. The clonotype originates from a woman between 35 and 50 years old with active or convalescent COVID-19. The rearrangement uses TRBV5-5 and TRBJ1-1, with 7 bases that match TRBD1. The specimen sequenced was peripheral blood. The DNA for the CDR3 is TGTGCCAGCAGCTTGGCCCCGACAGGGTTGAACACTGAAGCTTTCTTT. Protein product: CASSLAPTGLNTEAFF.